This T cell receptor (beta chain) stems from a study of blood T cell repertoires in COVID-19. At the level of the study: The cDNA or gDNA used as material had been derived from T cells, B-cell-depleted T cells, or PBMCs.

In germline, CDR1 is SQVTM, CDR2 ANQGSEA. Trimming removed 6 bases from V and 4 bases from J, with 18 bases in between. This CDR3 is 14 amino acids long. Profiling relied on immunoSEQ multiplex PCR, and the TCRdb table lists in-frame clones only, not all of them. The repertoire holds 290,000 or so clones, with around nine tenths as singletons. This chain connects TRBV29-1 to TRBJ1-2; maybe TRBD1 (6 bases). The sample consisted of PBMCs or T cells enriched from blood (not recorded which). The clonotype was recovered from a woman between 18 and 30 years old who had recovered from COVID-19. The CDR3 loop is CSVNRKGQIYGYTF. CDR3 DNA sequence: TGCAGCGTCAACCGTAAGGGACAAATCTATGGCTACACCTTC. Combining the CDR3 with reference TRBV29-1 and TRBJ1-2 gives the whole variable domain SAVISQKPSRDICQRGTSLTIQCQVDSQVTMMFWYRQQPGQSLTLIATANQGSEATYESGFVIDKFPISRPNLTFSTLTVSNMSPEDSSIYLCSVNRKGQIYGYTFGSGTRLTVV.